This T cell receptor (beta chain) was captured in a study of T cell repertoires in aging, cancer and after chemotherapy. Study background: Donors were grouped into six age bands spanning 30 or younger through 70 or older. Patients with glioblastoma brain tumors were sampled before and after temozolomide-based therapy.

This clonotype was found a few times. Antigen: not known. A mixed TRB-A/B primer pool amplified rearranged TRB by multiplex touch-down PCR. One entry per CDR3 protein, called by TCRdb with MiXCR from the multiplex PCR reads. This table has under 8,000 distinct CDR3 sequences, 53% appearing once. Peripheral blood genomic DNA, not sorted cells or RNA, was the template. Study-wide results and caveats: Immunological memory after chemotherapy cannot be judged from the repertoire data.

Sequencing was done on a sample of blood. The receptor comes from a human donor with a solid tumor.

CDR3 in amino acids: CASSLGTNTEAFF. The CDR3 DNA is TGCGCCAGCAGCCTAGGGACGAACACTGAAGCTTTCTTT. This rearrangement joins TRBV5-1 to TRBJ1-1; D perhaps matches TRBD1 (5 bases). Trimming cost V 4 bases and J 1 base, with 8 bases left between them. The CDR3 totals 13 residues. Germline CDR1 and CDR2: SGHRS and YFSETQ.